This T cell receptor beta chain was observed in a study of blood T cell repertoires in COVID-19. The wider study: Material from acute and convalescent COVID-19 was sourced from the United States, Italy and Spain. PBMCs, B-cell-depleted T cells, or T cells provided the cDNA or gDNA that made up the material.

This CDR3 has 13 residues. Germline assignment: CDR1 SGHTA and CDR2 FQGTGA. The V end lost 5 bases, the J end lost 2 bases, and 9 bases lay between the germline ends. Generated by immunoSEQ multiplex PCR, the TCRdb table keeps only in-frame clones and is missing some. The sample has about 30,000 clones; around nine tenths are singletons. The sequencing sample was made of peripheral blood. This TCR was recovered from a man in his 70s with active or convalescent COVID-19. The chain uses TRBV7-3 and TRBJ1-2; the D gene is possibly TRBD1 (5 bases). For the CDR3, the DNA is TGTGCCAGCAGCCACGGGGGGAACTATGGCTACACCTTC. Its translation: CASSHGGNYGYTF.